This TCR beta chain was sequenced in a study of T-cell memory formation after mild COVID-19. General observations from the study: Among contracting clones, CD4+ were mainly CM/EM and CD8+ enriched in EMRA. Detection of some responders pre-infection suggested pre-existing cross-reactive memory T cells participated.

This CDR3 has 13 amino acids. The germline V gene encodes CDR1 SSHAT and CDR2 FNYEAQ (reference sequence). Trimming took off 2 bases at V and 7 bases at J, with 11 bases between the two ends. Constant-segment primers served in 5'RACE that generated TCR alpha and TCR beta cDNA libraries bearing sample barcodes and UMIs. MiXCR was run by TCRdb on the 5' RACE reads, yielding one entry per CDR3 protein. The sample records 250,000 to 300,000 distinct CDR3 sequences, roughly 15% being singletons. This clonotype was seen only a few times. The target antigen is unknown. The chain employs TRBV7-7 and TRBJ2-5, with D maybe TRBD2 (7 bases). Material for sequencing was PBMCs or a T cell subset sorted from them (not recorded which). The receptor comes from a man between 18 and 35 years old who had mild COVID-19 (a few samples of this study predate the infection). Cell type and time point are not known. The DNA of the CDR3 is TGTGCCAGCAGCTTACGGGGGGCAGGGACCCAGTACTTC. Its protein product is CASSLRGAGTQYF.